These 14 T cell receptor beta chains were sequenced from one sample in a study of blood T cell repertoires in COVID-19. The repertoire was sequenced with immunoSEQ multiplex PCR; TCRdb's copy has only in-frame clones and lacks some. The sample lists roughly 56,000 clones, about 88% seen once, with 43% in the top ten. Sequencing was performed on peripheral blood. The receptors shown here come from a woman in her sixties with COVID-19, enrolled during active disease.

This sequence joins TRBV16 and TRBJ2-2, with 7 bases matching TRBD1. The V gene's germline CDR1 is KGHSY and CDR2 FQNENV. The junction had 3 bases not matched to a gene; V was cut back by 1 base and J by 1 base. The CDR3 spans 16 residues. Written as DNA, the CDR3 is TGTGCCAGCAGCCAATGGGACAGATTGAACACCGGGGAGCTGTTTTTT. Its translation is CASSQWDRLNTGELFF.

The CDR3, as DNA: TGTGCCAGCAGTTTCCTAGCTAACTATGGCTACACCTTC. Translated: CASSFLANYGYTF. V and J are TRBV12-3 or TRBV12-4 and TRBJ1-2, with no clear D. Trimming removed 3 bases from V and 0 bases from J, with 5 bases in between. The CDR3 contains 13 residues.

This chain uses TRBV30 with TRBJ1-2; 7 nucleotides align to TRBD1. The V gene end was trimmed by 2 bases and the J gene end by 4 bases; junction bases not matched to a gene: 7. CDR3 length: 14 amino acids. Germline-derived CDR1 and CDR2 are GTSNPN and SVGIG (reference sequence). CDR3 residues: CAWSIEGARYGYTF. For the CDR3, the DNA is TGTGCCTGGAGTATTGAGGGGGCCCGCTATGGCTACACCTTC.

The V gene is TRBV11-3, the J gene TRBJ1-2; D is undetermined. Germline V lookup: CDR1 SGHNT, CDR2 YENEEA. This CDR3 contains 12 residues. V was pared by 5 bases and J by 9 bases, with 13 bases between. The CDR3 spells CASSQRDRSYTF. Written as DNA, the CDR3 is TGTGCCAGCAGCCAACGGGATCGGAGCTACACCTTC.

The table lists this clone with a count of one. The J gene is TRBJ1-6, the V gene TRBV5-6; no clear D gene. The CDR3 totals 14 residues. Germline V gene lookup returns CDR1 SGHDT and CDR2 YYEEEE. Trimming removed 3 bases at V and 9 bases at J, with 13 bases between. The CDR3 DNA sequence: TGTGCCAGCAGCTCGGCTTCTTCGGGTTCACCCCTCCACTTT. Protein: CASSSASSGSPLHF. The complete variable domain, with remaining parts taken from reference TRBV5-6 and TRBJ1-6, reads DAGVTQSPTHLIKTRGQQVTLRCSPKSGHDTVSWYQQALGQGPQFIFQYYEEEERQRGNFPDRFSGHQFPNYSSELNVNALLLGDSALYLCASSSASSGSPLHFGNGTRLTVT.

The chain has TRBV11-2 and TRBJ2-1, with 8 bases that match TRBD2. Germline V gene data show CDR1 as SGHAT and CDR2 as FQNNGV. There are 16 residues in the CDR3. J was trimmed by 5 bases and V by 5 bases; bases with no gene match: 11. The CDR3 sequence is CASSAGAGGRDNEQFF. In DNA form, the CDR3 reads TGTGCCAGCAGCGCTGGGGCGGGAGGAAGGGACAATGAGCAGTTCTTC.

This clone was seen a few times. J is TRBJ1-6 and V is TRBV6-2 or TRBV6-3, with 7 bases aligning to TRBD1. The germline V gene has CDR1 MNHEY and CDR2 SVGEGT. This CDR3 is built from 15 residues. V was pared by 4 bases and J by 6 bases, with 6 bases of the junction left unmatched. The CDR3 protein is CASSSIDRANSPLHF. In DNA form, the CDR3 reads TGTGCCAGCAGTTCGATCGACAGGGCTAATTCACCCCTCCACTTT.

This chain joins TRBV3-1 (or the pseudogene TRBV3-2) and TRBJ2-5; 7 bases match TRBD2. The CDR3 is 15 residues long. Germline loops: CDR1 LGHDT, CDR2 YNNKEL (reference sequence). With V trimmed by 3 bases and J by 2 bases, 6 bases remained unmatched. The CDR3 coding sequence is TGTGCCAGCAGCCAGACCTGGGGGGGGCAAGAGACCCAGTACTTC. Translated, it gives CASSQTWGGQETQYF.

The chain employs TRBV19 and TRBJ1-2; the match to TRBD1 covers 7 bases. Germline CDR1 LNHDA, CDR2 SQIVND (reference sequence). The CDR3 extends over 14 amino acids. V shed 2 bases, J shed 5 bases, and the junction held 5 bases outside the gene matches. CDR3 DNA: TGTGCCAGTAGTATACAGGGGGGAGAATATGGCTACACCTTC. Its translation is CASSIQGGEYGYTF.

The genes are TRBV30 and TRBJ1-2; 9 bases agree with TRBD1. Looked up from germline, CDR1 is GTSNPN and CDR2 is SVGIG (reference sequence). CDR3 length equals 15 residues. With V trimmed by 3 bases and J by 2 bases, 7 bases remained unmatched. The CDR3, as DNA: TGTGCCTGGAGGGCTCCCGGGACAGGGAACTATGGCTACACCTTC. It is translated as CAWRAPGTGNYGYTF.

This chain uses TRBV6-5 with TRBJ1-2; D gene uncertain. The CDR3 covers 11 residues. Trimming stripped 5 bases from V and 8 bases from J, with 9 bases between. Germline V gives CDR1 MNHEY, CDR2 SVGAGI. Written as DNA, the CDR3 is TGTGCCAGCAGTCCCCGGGGAGGCTACACCTTC. Protein product: CASSPRGGYTF.

The chain joins TRBV19 to TRBJ2-4; a possible D gene is TRBD1 (7 bases). This CDR3 comprises 15 residues. V was cut by 2 bases and J by 2 bases, with 10 bases left in between. Germline V gene data show CDR1 as LNHDA and CDR2 as SQIVND (reference sequence). The CDR3 reads CASSIQGGSKNIQYF. CDR3 bases: TGTGCCAGTAGTATACAGGGGGGATCCAAAAACATTCAGTACTTC.

The chain links TRBV10-2 to TRBJ1-4, with 8 bases identical to TRBD1. Germline CDR1 is WSHSY and CDR2 is SAAADI. CDR3 length equals 17 residues. J was trimmed by 5 bases and V by 0 bases; bases with no gene match: 8. The CDR3 DNA reads as TGCGCCAGCAGTGAGTCGATAGTGGACAGGGTAAATGAAAAACTGTTTTTT. The encoded protein is CASSESIVDRVNEKLFF.

The CDR3 DNA reads TGTGCCAGCAGCCGGGGACTAGCGGGGTACAATGAGCAGTTCTTC. Translated, it gives CASSRGLAGYNEQFF. This chain joins TRBV7-7 and TRBJ2-1, with 13 bases identical to TRBD2. CDR1 is SSHAT, CDR2 FNYEAQ, per germline (reference sequence). This CDR3 is built from 15 residues. Germline trimming cut 5 bases from V and 4 bases from J; bases unmatched to any gene: 2. The variable domain in full, with the rest retrieved from reference TRBV7-7 and TRBJ2-1, is GAGVSQSPRYKVTKRGQDVTLRCDPISSHATLYWYQQALGQGPEFLTYFNYEAQPDKSGLPSDRFSAERPEGSISTLTIQRTEQRDSAMYRCASSRGLAGYNEQFFGPGTRLTVL.